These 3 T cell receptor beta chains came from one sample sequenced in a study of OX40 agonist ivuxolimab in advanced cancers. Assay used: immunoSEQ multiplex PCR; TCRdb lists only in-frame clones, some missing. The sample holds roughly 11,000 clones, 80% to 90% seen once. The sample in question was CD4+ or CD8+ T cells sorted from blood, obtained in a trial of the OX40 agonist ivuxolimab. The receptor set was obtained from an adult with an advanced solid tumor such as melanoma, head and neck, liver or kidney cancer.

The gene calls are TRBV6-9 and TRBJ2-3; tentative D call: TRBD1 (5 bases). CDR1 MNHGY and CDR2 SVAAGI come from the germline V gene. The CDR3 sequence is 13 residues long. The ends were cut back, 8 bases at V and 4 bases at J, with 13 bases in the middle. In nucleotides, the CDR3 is TGTGCCAGCCTTAACTCAGGGTCAGATACGCAGTATTTT. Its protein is CASLNSGSDTQYF.

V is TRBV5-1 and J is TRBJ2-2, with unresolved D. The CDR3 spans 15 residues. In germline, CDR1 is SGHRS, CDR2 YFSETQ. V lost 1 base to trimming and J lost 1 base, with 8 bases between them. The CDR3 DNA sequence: TGCGCCAGCAGCTTGAGGTGGGAGAACACCGGGGAGCTGTTTTTT. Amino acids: CASSLRWENTGELFF.

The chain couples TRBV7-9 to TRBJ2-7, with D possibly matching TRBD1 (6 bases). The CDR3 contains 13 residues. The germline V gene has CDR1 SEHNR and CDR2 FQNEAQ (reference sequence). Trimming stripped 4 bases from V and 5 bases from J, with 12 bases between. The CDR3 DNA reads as TGTGCCAGCAGCTCCACAGGGTTGGACGAGCAGTACTTC. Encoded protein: CASSSTGLDEQYF.